This T cell receptor beta chain was sequenced during a study of memory CD4+ T cells and cytomegalovirus serostatus. Study information: This sample comes from healthy Belgian adults, eight or nine CMV seropositive, approximately 24 seronegative.

Overall study findings and caveats: CD4+ memory repertoires contained 67 of 164 reported CMV TCRbeta sequences.

The repertoire was sequenced with immunoSEQ multiplex PCR; TCRdb's copy has only in-frame clones and lacks some. The sample gives 40,000 or so clones, about 80% of which show up once; 1.1% is in the top ten. Germline-derived CDR1 and CDR2 are SGHVS and FQNEAQ. This CDR3 has 15 residues. V lost 0 bases and J 2 bases, leaving 10 bases between the germline ends. As concerns this clone: Its antigen is undetermined.

Single viable CD3+CD4+CD8-CD45RO+ cells were sorted as the memory CD4+ T cells. Serum IgG to CMV pp150, pp28, p38 and p52 defined serostatus. This clonotype was obtained from an adult in good health and CMV-seronegative. The rearrangement uses TRBV7-8 and TRBJ1-2; unclear D gene. The sample was memory CD4+ T cells from blood. The CDR3 DNA sequence: TGTGCCAGCAGCTTAGCGCGCACAGCGAACTATGGCTACACCTTC. Protein: CASSLARTANYGYTF.